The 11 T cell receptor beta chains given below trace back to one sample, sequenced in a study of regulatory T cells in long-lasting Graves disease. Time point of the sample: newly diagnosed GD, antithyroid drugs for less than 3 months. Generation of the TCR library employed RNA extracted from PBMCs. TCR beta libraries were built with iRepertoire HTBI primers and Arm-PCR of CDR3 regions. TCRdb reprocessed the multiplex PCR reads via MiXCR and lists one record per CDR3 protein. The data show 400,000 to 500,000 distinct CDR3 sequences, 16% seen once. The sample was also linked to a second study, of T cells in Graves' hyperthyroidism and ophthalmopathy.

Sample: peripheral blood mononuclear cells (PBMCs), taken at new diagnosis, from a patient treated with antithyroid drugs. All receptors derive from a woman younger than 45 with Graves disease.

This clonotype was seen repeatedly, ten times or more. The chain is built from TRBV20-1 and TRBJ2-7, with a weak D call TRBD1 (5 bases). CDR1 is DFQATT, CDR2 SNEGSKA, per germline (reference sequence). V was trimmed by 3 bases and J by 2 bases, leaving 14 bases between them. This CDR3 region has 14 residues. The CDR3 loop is CSASPQGFAYEQYF. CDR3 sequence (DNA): TGCAGTGCTAGCCCCCAGGGTTTCGCCTACGAGCAGTACTTC.

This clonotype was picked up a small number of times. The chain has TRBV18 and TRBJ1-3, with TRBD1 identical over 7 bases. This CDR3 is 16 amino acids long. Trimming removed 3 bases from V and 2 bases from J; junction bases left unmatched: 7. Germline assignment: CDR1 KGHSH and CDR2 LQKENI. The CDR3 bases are TGTGCCAGCTCACCTTCGGGACAGAGGGCTGGAAACACCATATATTTT. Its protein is CASSPSGQRAGNTIYF.

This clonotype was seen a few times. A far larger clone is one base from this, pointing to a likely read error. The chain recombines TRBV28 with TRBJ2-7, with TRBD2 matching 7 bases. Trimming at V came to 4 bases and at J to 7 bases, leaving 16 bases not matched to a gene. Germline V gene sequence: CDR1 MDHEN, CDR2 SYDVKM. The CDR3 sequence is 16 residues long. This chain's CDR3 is CASSSISGYSYNEQYF. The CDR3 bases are TGTGCCAGCAGTTCTATTAGCGGGTACTCCTACAATGAGCAGTACTTC.

DNA for the CDR3: TGTGCCAGCAGCCCTCCCGGGACTAGCGGGAGAATATGCTGGGGTCCCGGGGAGCTGTTTTTT. Amino acid sequence: CASSPPGTSGRICWGPGELFF. The chain uses TRBV14 and TRBJ2-2; 14 bases map to TRBD2. Germline assignment: CDR1 SGHDN and CDR2 FVKESK. The V and J ends lost 4 bases and 6 bases, in that order; junction bases with no gene match: 19. CDR3 length: 21 residues.

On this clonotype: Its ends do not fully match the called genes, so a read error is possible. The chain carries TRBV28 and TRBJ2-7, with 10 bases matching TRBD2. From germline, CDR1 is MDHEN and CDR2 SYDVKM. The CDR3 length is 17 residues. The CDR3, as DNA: TGCGCCAGCAGCCAACCGCCCGCTAGCGGGAGATCCTACGAGCAGTACTTC. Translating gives CASSQPPASGRSYEQYF.

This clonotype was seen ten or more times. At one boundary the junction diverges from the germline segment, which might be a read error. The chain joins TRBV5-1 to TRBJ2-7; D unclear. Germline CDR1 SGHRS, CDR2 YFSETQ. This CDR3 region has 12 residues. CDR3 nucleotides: TGTGCCAGCAGTACAGACTCCTACGAGCAGTACTTC. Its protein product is CASSTDSYEQYF. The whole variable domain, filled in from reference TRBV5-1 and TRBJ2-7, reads KAGVTQTPRYLIKTRGQQVTLSCSPISGHRSVSWYQQTPGQGLQFLFEYFSETQRNKGNFPGRFSGRQFSNSRSEMNVSTLELGDSALYLCASSTDSYEQYFGPGTRLTVT.

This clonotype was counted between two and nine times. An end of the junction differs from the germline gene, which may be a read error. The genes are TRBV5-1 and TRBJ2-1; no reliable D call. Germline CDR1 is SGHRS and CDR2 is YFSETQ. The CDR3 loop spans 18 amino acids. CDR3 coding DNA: TGTGCCAGCAGCTTGATGGGCTTTAGTCGGAGATCTGGCAATGAGCAGTTCTTC. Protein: CASSLMGFSRRSGNEQFF.

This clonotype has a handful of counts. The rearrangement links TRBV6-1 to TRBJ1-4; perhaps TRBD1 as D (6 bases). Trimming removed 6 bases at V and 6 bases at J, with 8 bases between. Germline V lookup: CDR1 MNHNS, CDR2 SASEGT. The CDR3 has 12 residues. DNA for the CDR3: TGTGCCAGCAGGACAGGATATGAAAAACTGTTTTTT. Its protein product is CASRTGYEKLFF.

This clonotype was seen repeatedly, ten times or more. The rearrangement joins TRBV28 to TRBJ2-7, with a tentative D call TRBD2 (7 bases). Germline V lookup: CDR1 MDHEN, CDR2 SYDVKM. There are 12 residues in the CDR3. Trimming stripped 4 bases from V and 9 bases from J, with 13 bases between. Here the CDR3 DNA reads TGTGCCAGCAGTTCCGGGGGGCAGGGGCAGTACTTC. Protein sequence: CASSSGGQGQYF.

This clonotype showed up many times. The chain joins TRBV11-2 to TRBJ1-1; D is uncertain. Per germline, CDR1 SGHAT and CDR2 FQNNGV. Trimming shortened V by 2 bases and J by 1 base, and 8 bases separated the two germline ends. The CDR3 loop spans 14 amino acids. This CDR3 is CASSLIYGNTEAFF. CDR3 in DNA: TGTGCCAGCAGCTTAATCTACGGGAACACTGAAGCTTTCTTT. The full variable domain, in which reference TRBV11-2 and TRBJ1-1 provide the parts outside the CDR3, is EAGVAQSPRYKIIEKRQSVAFWCNPISGHATLYWYQQILGQGPKLLIQFQNNGVVDDSQLPKDRFSAERLKGVDSTLKIQPAKLEDSAVYLCASSLIYGNTEAFFGQGTRLTVV.

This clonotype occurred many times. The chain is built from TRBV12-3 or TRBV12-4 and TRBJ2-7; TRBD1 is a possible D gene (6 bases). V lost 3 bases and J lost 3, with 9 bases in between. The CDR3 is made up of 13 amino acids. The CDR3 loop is CASSLMGHYEQYF. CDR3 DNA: TGTGCCAGCAGTTTGATGGGACACTACGAGCAGTACTTC.